Below are 19 T cell receptor beta chains sequenced from a single sample in a study of tumor-infiltrating lymphocytes in primary liver carcinoma. Between roughly 18 and 30 mg of unsorted bulk tissue served as the source from which RNA and DNA were co-extracted. With 500 to 650 ng total RNA as template and a constant-region primer, TCR beta cDNA was made. Slightly modified ARM-PCR with three nested multiplex PCR rounds yielded TCR beta libraries. The study ran its first two PCR rounds for about 11 cycles each, using TRBV1-TRBV30 forward primers and a C-beta reverse primer. TCRdb called the multiplex PCR reads again in MiXCR, with one record for every CDR3 protein. In the table there are tens of thousands of distinct CDR3 sequences, about three quarters of which are singletons. Sequencing was performed on liver tumor tissue from sampling region 5. Subset of the sample: tumor region T5, tumor centre. These receptors were obtained from a man aged 35 to 55 with primary liver carcinoma and hepatitis B virus infection.

Turning to this clonotype: Since a much larger clone is just one base distant, this may be a read error. The chain uses TRBV7-9 and TRBJ2-1; D gene uncertain. The germline gives CDR1 SEHNR, CDR2 FQNEAQ (reference sequence). The CDR3 consists of 12 residues. The chain's CDR3 is CASRLGTNEQFF. CDR3 coding DNA: TGTGCCAGCAGATTAGGTACTAATGAGCAGTTCTTC.

A remark on this clonotype: It may be a read error: a sequence one base away is much more abundant. This chain joins TRBV5-4 and TRBJ2-1; D is perhaps TRBD1 (6 bases). CDR1 is SGHNT and CDR2 is YYREEE in the germline V gene (reference sequence). The V and J ends lost 3 bases and 10 bases respectively, with 17 bases between them. This CDR3 is 14 amino acids long. The CDR3 here is CASSSVDSFGEQFF. As DNA, the CDR3 is TGTGCCAGCAGCTCAGTGGACAGCTTTGGCGAGCAGTTCTTC.

About this clonotype: One junction end disagrees with the germline gene, perhaps due to a read error. The chain couples TRBV29-1 to TRBJ2-1; D is ambiguous. There are 12 residues in the CDR3. CDR1 and CDR2 from the germline V gene are SQVTM and ANQGSEA. CDR3 coding DNA: TGCGGCGTTGACCCGGACGGAAATGAGCAGTTCTTC. Protein sequence: CGVDPDGNEQFF.

On this clonotype: A read error is likely, as this CDR3 ends without the conserved phenylalanine or tryptophan. The V and J genes are TRBV11-3 and TRBJ2-1, with TRBD2 matching 11 bases. Germline V gene data show CDR1 as SGHNT and CDR2 as YENEEA. CDR3 size: 16 residues. The CDR3: CVSSYRTSGSKDEQFS. For the CDR3, the DNA is TGTGTCAGCAGCTACCGAACTAGCGGGAGTAAGGATGAACAGTTCTCC.

As to this clonotype: The CDR3 end shows no conserved phenylalanine or tryptophan, and so a read error is likely. CDR3 sequence: CASSGGEIQYV. CDR3 nucleotide sequence: TGTGCCAGCAGTGGGGGGGAGATCCAGTACGTC. The J gene is TRBJ2-5, the V gene TRBV6-1, with D possibly matching TRBD2 (6 bases). CDR1 and CDR2 from the germline V gene are MNHNS and SASEGT. The CDR3 is 11 amino acids.

The table lists this clonotype with a few counts. As the CDR3 is not closed by the conserved phenylalanine or tryptophan, this likely results from a read error. This rearrangement joins TRBV6-5 to TRBJ2-7, with 7 bases identical to TRBD2. The ends lost 9 bases at V and 5 bases at J; junction bases unmatched: 16. Looked up from germline, CDR1 is MNHEY and CDR2 is SVGAGI. CDR3 length: 15 residues. CDR3 DNA: TGTGCCAGTCGCGGGCTCGGGGAGGGTCGGCACGAGCAGTACTTA. It translates to CASRGLGEGRHEQYL.

Worth noting for this clonotype: A read error may account for a junction end that differs from germline. This chain connects TRBV11-2 to TRBJ2-1; 8 nucleotides line up with TRBD2. The CDR3 consists of 12 residues. Per germline, CDR1 SGHAT and CDR2 FQNNGV. CDR3 DNA: TGTGTCAGCGGCATTAGCGGGAATGGGCAGTTCTTC. Protein sequence: CVSGISGNGQFF. Full variable domain (outside the CDR3, taken from reference TRBV11-2 and TRBJ2-1): EAGVAQSPRYKIIEKRQSVAFWCNPISGHATLYWYQQILGQGPKLLIQFQNNGVVDDSQLPKDRFSAERLKGVDSTLKIQPAKLEDSAVYLCVSGISGNGQFFGPGTRLTVL.

A note on this clonotype: The junction and the germline gene differ at one end; a read error may be behind it. The chain links TRBV10-2 to TRBJ2-2; a weak D match, TRBD2 (6 bases). Germline values: CDR1 WSHSY, CDR2 SAAADI. This CDR3 is built from 16 residues. The CDR3: CASSVARGWNAGELFF. The CDR3 coding sequence is TGCGCCAGCAGTGTGGCGCGGGGATGGAACGCCGGGGAGCTGTTTTTC.

On this clonotype itself: One end of the junction varies from germline; a read error may be responsible. The chain combines TRBV6-5 with TRBJ2-7; 8 bases line up with TRBD1. The length of the CDR3 is 14 residues. CDR1 MNHEY and CDR2 SVGAGI come from the germline V gene. The CDR3 here is CDSSYSGQGGDQYF. The CDR3 region has the DNA TGTGACAGCAGTTACTCTGGACAGGGAGGCGATCAGTACTTC.

Comments on this clonotype: A much larger clone lies a single base off, so this may be a read error. The genes are TRBV12-3 or TRBV12-4 and TRBJ2-1, with 7 bases identical to TRBD2. V was clipped by 4 bases and J by 6 bases; unmatched bases: 6. The CDR3 length is 14 residues. CDR3 region: CASSWVAGCNEQFF. CDR3 sequence (DNA): TGTGCCAGCAGTTGGGTAGCGGGCTGCAATGAGCAGTTCTTC.

Note on this clonotype: The junction differs from germline at one of its ends, possibly a read error. The V call is TRBV14, the J call TRBJ2-1; D is perhaps TRBD2 (6 bases). Germline CDR1 and CDR2: SGHDN and FVKESK. This CDR3 has 13 amino acids. CDR3 loop: CASSPGTRDEQSF. The CDR3, as DNA: TGTGCTAGCAGTCCCGGGACTCGGGATGAGCAGTCCTTC.

A few counts support this clonotype. The rearrangement uses TRBV20-1 and TRBJ1-1, with a tentative D call TRBD1 (5 bases). CDR1 is DFQATT and CDR2 is SNEGSKA in the germline V gene (reference sequence). With 0 bases removed from V and 4 bases from J, the gap between germline ends came to 15 bases. This CDR3 contains 15 residues. The CDR3 DNA sequence: TGCAGTGCTAGAGACGGGGGGTGGATTGGCACTGAAGCTTTCTTT. It specifies CSARDGGWIGTEAFF.

As to this clonotype: A junction boundary mismatches the germline segment, possibly from a read error. V and J are TRBV5-5 and TRBJ1-4; D possibly corresponds to TRBD1 (5 bases). The germline V gene encodes CDR1 SGHKS and CDR2 YYEKEE (reference sequence). The CDR3 is made up of 13 amino acids. This CDR3 reads CVSSARQFGKLFF. Here the CDR3 DNA reads TGTGTCAGCAGCGCTAGACAGTTTGGGAAACTGTTTTTT.

The table lists this clonotype with many counts. The genes are TRBV10-2 and TRBJ2-5, with D unresolved. The V end was cut by 2 bases, the J end by 5 bases, with 9 bases between. CDR1 is WSHSY, CDR2 SAAADI, per germline. The CDR3 length is 13 residues. This chain's CDR3 is CASSEARSETQYF. The CDR3 bases are TGCGCCAGCAGTGAGGCAAGGTCGGAGACCCAGTACTTC.

By proportion, this clonotype is medium-sized. This rearrangement joins TRBV4-1 to TRBJ2-6; D gene unclear. Trimming shortened V by 1 base and J by 2 bases, and 12 bases separated the two germline ends. The CDR3 contains 17 residues. Germline CDR1 reads MGHRA; CDR2 reads YSYEKL. Here the CDR3 DNA reads TGCGCCAGCAGCCAAGGTCCAGGAGCCACTGGGGCCAACGTCCTGACTTTC. It translates to CASSQGPGATGANVLTF.

This clonotype was recorded a few times. Given a much more abundant clone one base away, this may be a read error. V is TRBV7-9 and J is TRBJ1-4; D not certain. Germline CDR1 SEHNR, CDR2 FQNEAQ (reference sequence). The CDR3 contains 14 residues. This CDR3 is CAISLSSVNEKLFF. The CDR3 nucleotides are TGTGCCATCAGCTTGTCCAGTGTAAATGAAAAACTGTTTTTT. Filled out from reference TRBV7-9 and TRBJ1-4, the complete variable domain reads DTGVSQNPRHKITKRGQNVTFRCDPISEHNRLYWYRQTLGQGPEFLTYFQNEAQLEKSRLLSDRFSAERPKGSFSTLEIQRTEQGDSAMYLCAISLSSVNEKLFFGSGTQLSVL.

A remark on this clonotype: Sequence at one end of the junction differs from germline and may be a read error. This sequence joins TRBV11-2 and TRBJ2-1, with 8 bases fitting TRBD2. The length of the CDR3 is 14 residues. Germline-derived CDR1 and CDR2 are SGHAT and FQNNGV. The DNA for the CDR3 is TGTGCCGGCAACCCGGGAGGGCCGTACAATGAGCAATTCTTC. Its translation is CAGNPGGPYNEQFF.

The chain joins TRBV6-5 to TRBJ2-7, with a weak D call TRBD1 (6 bases). Germline CDR1 and CDR2: MNHEY and SVGAGI. Trimming took off 0 bases at V and 7 bases at J, with 13 bases between the two ends. The CDR3 totals 14 residues. CDR3 amino acids: CASSYSGQWGEQYF. CDR3 coding DNA: TGTGCCAGCAGTTACTCCGGACAGTGGGGTGAGCAGTACTTC.

The chain uses TRBV29-1 and TRBJ2-1; 9 bases map to TRBD1. This CDR3 region has 14 residues. Per germline, CDR1 SQVTM and CDR2 ANQGSEA. Germline trimming cut 7 bases from V and 15 bases from J; bases unmatched to any gene: 19. CDR3 sequence reads: CSGLPGQGVDKWFF. The CDR3 bases are TGCAGCGGATTGCCGGGACAGGGAGTGGATAAGTGGTTCTTC.